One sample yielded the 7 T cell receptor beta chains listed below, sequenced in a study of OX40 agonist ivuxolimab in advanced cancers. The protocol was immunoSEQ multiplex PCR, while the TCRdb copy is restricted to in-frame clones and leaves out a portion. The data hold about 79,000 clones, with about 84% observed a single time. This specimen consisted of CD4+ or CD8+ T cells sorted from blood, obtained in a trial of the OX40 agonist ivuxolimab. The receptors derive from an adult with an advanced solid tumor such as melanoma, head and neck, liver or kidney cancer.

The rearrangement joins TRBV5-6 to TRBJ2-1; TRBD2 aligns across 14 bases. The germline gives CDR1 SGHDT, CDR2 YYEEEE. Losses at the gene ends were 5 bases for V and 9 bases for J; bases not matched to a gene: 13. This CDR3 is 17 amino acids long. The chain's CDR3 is CASSFPGTSGSIVEQFF. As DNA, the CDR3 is TGTGCCAGCAGTTTCCCCGGGACTAGCGGGAGTATAGTTGAGCAGTTCTTC.

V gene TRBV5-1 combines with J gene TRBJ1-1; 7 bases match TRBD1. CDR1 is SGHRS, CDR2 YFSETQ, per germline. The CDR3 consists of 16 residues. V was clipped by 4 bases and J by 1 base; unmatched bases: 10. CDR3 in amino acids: CASSLAGDSRNTEAFF. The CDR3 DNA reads TGCGCCAGCAGCCTAGCCGGGGACAGTAGGAACACTGAAGCTTTCTTT.

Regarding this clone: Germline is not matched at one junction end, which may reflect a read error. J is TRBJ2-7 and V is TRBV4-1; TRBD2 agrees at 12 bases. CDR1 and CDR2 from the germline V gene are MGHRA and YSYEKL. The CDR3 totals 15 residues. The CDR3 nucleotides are TGCGCCAGCAGTCAAGGACTAGCGGGAAATCGCGAGCAGTACTTC. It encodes CASSQGLAGNREQYF.

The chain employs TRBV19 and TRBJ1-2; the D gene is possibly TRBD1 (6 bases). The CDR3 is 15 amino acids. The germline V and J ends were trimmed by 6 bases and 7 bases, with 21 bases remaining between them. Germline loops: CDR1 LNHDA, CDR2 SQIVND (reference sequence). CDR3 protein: CASSPAGGQYSGYTF. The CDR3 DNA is TGTGCCAGTAGCCCCGCCGGGGGGCAATATTCTGGCTACACCTTC.

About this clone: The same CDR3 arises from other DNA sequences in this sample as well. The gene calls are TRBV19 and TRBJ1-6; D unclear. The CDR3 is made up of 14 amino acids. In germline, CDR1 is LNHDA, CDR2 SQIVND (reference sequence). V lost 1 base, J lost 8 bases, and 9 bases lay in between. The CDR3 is CASSIVDSDSPLHF. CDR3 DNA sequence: TGTGCCAGTAGTATAGTGGATTCGGATTCACCCCTCCACTTT.

CDR3 DNA: TGTGCCAGCAGCTCCGCCAAAACCTACGAGCAGTACTTC. It encodes CASSSAKTYEQYF. The chain has TRBV7-9 and TRBJ2-7; D gene ambiguous. V was shortened by 4 bases and J by 2 bases, with 9 bases between the two germline ends. The CDR3 has 13 residues. The germline V gene encodes CDR1 SEHNR and CDR2 FQNEAQ (reference sequence).

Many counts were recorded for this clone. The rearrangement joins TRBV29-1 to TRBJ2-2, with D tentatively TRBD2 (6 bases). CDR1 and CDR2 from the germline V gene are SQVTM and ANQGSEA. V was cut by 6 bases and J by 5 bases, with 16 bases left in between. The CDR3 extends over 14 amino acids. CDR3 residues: CSVQGEVLTGELFF. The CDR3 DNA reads TGCAGCGTCCAAGGGGAGGTACTGACCGGGGAGCTGTTTTTT.